The table lists the clone carrying this T cell receptor beta chain with many counts. Its antigen is as yet unknown. This record belongs to a study of T cell repertoires in cytomegalovirus infection. Whole-study context: Signatures in public TCR beta sequences pointed to both CMV infection and matching HLA type. General study results and limits: People with CMV and the relevant HLA were identified by cumulative public TCR beta family frequency. Ex vivo responses were dominated by HLA-C-restricted CMV-specific TCR beta clonotypes.

This CDR3 spans 17 amino acids. Germline V CDR1 and CDR2: SGHTA, FQGNSA. Trimming cost V 4 bases and J 4 bases; bases outside gene matches: 15. TCRdb re-analysed the reads in MiXCR, keeping a single row per CDR3 protein. The sample lists about 260,000 distinct CDR3 sequences, 12% to 15% occurring once. Material: PBMCs. This TCR derives from a human donor in good health (CMV status not recorded). Some clones in this sample may be carry-over from other donors' samples. This chain links TRBV7-2 with TRBJ2-5; 7 bases fit TRBD2. The CDR3: CASSYGRSGKMGETQYF. In nucleotides, the CDR3 is TGTGCCAGCAGCTATGGACGGAGCGGGAAAATGGGAGAGACCCAGTACTTC.